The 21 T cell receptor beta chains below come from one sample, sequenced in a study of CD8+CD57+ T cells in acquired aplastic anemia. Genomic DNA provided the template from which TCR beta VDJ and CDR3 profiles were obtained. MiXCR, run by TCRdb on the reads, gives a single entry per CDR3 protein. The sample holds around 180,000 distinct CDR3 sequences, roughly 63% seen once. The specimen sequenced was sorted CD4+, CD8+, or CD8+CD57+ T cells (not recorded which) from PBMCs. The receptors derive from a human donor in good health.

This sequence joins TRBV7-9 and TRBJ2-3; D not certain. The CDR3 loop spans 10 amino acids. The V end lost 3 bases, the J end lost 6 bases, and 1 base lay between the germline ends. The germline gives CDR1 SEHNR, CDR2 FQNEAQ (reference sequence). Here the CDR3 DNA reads TGTGCCAGCAGCTTTGATACGCAGTATTTT. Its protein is CASSFDTQYF.

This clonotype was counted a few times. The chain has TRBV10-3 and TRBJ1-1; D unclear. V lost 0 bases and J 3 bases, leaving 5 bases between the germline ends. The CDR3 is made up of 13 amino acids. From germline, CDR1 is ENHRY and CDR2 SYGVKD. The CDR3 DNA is TGTGCCATCAGTGAGTCGATGGACACTGAAGCTTTCTTT. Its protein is CAISESMDTEAFF.

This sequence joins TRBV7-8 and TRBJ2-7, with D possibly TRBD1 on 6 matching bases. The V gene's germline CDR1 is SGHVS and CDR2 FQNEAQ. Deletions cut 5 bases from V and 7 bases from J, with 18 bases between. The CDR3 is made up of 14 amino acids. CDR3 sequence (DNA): TGTGCCAGCAGCCAAGCTTGGGGGCCTGAAGAGCAGTACTTC. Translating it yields CASSQAWGPEEQYF.

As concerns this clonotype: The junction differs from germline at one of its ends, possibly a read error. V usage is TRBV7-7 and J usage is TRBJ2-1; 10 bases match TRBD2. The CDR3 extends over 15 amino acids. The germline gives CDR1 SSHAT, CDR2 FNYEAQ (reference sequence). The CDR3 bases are TGTGCTAGCAGCTTCCTACTAGCGGGGCCCGATGAGCAGTTCTTC. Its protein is CASSFLLAGPDEQFF.

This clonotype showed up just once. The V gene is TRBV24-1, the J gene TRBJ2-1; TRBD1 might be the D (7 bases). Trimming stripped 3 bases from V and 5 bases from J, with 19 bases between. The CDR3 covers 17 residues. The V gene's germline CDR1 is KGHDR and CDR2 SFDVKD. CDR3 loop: CATSDPLEGAKNNEQFF. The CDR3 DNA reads TGTGCCACCAGTGATCCCCTGGAGGGGGCGAAAAACAATGAGCAGTTCTTC.

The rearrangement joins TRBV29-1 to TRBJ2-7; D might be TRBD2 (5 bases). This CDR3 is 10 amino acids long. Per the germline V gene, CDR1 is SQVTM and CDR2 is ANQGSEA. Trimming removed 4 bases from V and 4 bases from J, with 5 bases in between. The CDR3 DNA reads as TGCAGCGTTGGAGGGTACGAGCAGTACTTC. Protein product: CSVGGYEQYF.

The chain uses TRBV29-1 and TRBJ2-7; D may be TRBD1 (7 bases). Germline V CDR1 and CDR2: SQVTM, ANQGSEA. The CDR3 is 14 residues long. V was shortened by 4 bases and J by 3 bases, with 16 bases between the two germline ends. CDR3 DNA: TGCAGCGTTGGTCCGGGGGACAGCCTCTACGAGCAGTACTTC. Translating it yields CSVGPGDSLYEQYF.

The CDR3 region is CSARLTGGYTF. The DNA for the CDR3 is TGCAGTGCTAGATTGACAGGCGGCTACACCTTC. This chain links TRBV20-1 with TRBJ1-2; D possibly corresponds to TRBD1 (6 bases). The germline CDR1 and CDR2 sequences are DFQATT and SNEGSKA (reference sequence). The ends were cut back, 2 bases at V and 8 bases at J, with 9 bases in the middle. The length of the CDR3 is 11 residues.

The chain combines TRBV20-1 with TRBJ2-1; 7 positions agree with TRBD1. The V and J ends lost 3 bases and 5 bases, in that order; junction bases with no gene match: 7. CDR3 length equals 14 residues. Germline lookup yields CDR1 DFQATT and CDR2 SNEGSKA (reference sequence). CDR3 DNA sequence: TGCAGTGCTAGTGCCGGGACAGAGAACAATGAGCAGTTCTTC. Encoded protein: CSASAGTENNEQFF.

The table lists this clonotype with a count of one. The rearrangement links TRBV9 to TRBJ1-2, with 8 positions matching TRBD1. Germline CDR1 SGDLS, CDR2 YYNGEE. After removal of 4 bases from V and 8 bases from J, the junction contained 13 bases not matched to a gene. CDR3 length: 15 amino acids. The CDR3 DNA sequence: TGTGCCAGCAGCAGCACCAGTACCGGGACAGGCGGCTACACCTTC. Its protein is CASSSTSTGTGGYTF.

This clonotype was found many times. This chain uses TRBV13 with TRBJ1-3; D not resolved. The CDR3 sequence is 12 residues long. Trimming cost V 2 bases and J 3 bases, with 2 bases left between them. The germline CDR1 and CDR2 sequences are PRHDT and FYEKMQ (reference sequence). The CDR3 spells CASSLYGNTIYF. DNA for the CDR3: TGTGCCAGCAGCTTATATGGAAACACCATATATTTT. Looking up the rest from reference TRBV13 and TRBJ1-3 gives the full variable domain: AAGVIQSPRHLIKEKRETATLKCYPIPRHDTVYWYQQGPGQDPQFLISFYEKMQSDKGSIPDRFSAQQFSDYHSELNMSSLELGDSALYFCASSLYGNTIYFGEGSWLTVV.

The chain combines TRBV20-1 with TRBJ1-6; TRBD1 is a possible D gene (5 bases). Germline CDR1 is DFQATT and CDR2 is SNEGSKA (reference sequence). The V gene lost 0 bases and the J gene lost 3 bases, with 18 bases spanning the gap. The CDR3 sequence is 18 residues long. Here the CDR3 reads CSAREITGPNLYNSPLHF. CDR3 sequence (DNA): TGCAGTGCTAGAGAAATAACAGGTCCGAACCTCTATAATTCACCCCTCCACTTT.

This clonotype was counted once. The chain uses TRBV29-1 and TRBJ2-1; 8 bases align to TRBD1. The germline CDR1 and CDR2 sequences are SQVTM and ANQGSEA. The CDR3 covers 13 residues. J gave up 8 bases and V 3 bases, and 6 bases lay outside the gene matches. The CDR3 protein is CSVESQGAYEQFF. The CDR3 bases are TGCAGCGTTGAGAGCCAGGGGGCGTATGAGCAGTTCTTC.

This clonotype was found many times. The CDR3 coding sequence is TGTGCCATCGGGGGGGCGGGAGAAAACACCGGGGAGCTGTTTTTT. Amino acid sequence: CAIGGAGENTGELFF. V and J are TRBV10-3 and TRBJ2-2, with D tentatively TRBD2 (7 bases). Trimming left V 8 bases short and J 2 bases short, with 15 bases between. This CDR3 has 15 residues. Per the germline V gene, CDR1 is ENHRY and CDR2 is SYGVKD.

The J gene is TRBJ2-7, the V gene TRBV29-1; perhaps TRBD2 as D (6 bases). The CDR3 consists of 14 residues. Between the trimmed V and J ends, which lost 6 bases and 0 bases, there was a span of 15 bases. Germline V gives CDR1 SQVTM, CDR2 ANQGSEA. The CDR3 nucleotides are TGCAGCGTATGGGAGGAGGGGCGCTCCTACGAGCAGTACTTC. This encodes CSVWEEGRSYEQYF.

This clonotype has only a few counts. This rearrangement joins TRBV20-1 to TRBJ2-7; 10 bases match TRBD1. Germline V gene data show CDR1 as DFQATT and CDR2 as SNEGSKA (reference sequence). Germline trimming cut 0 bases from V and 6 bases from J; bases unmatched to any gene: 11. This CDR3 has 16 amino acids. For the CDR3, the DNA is TGCAGTGCTAGAGATTCGGGGACAGGGGTCGGAGGCGAGCAGTACTTC. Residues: CSARDSGTGVGGEQYF.

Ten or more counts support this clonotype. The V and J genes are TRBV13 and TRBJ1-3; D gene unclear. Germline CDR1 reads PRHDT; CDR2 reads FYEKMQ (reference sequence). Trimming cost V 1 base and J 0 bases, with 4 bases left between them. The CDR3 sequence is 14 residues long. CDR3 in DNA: TGTGCCAGCAGCTTAGCCCTCTCTGGAAACACCATATATTTT. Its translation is CASSLALSGNTIYF. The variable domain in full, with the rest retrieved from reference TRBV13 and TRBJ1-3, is AAGVIQSPRHLIKEKRETATLKCYPIPRHDTVYWYQQGPGQDPQFLISFYEKMQSDKGSIPDRFSAQQFSDYHSELNMSSLELGDSALYFCASSLALSGNTIYFGEGSWLTVV.

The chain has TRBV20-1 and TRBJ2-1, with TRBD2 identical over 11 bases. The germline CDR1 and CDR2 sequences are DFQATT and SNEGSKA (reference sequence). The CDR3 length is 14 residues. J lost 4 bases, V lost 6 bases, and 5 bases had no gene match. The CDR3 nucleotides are TGCAGTGCCTGGGGACTAGCGGCTTACAATGAGCAGTTCTTC. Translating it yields CSAWGLAAYNEQFF.

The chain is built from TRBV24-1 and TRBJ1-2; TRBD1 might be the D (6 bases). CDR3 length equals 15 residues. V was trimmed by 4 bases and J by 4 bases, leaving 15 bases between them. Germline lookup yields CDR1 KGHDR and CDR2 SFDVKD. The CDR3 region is CATSEAGGSPYGYTF. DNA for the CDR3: TGTGCCACCAGTGAAGCCGGGGGCAGTCCCTATGGCTACACCTTC.

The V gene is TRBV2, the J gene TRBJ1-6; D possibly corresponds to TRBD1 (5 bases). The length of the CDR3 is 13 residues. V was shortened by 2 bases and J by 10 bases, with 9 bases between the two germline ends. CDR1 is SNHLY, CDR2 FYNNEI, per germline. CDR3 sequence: CASSEKGRSPLHF. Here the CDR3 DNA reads TGTGCCAGCAGTGAAAAGGGGCGCTCACCCCTCCACTTT.

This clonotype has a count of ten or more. CDR3: CASSIDYGYTF. Here the CDR3 DNA reads TGTGCCAGCAGTATCGATTATGGCTACACCTTC. The V call is TRBV7-9, the J call TRBJ1-2; D not certain. CDR3 length: 11 residues. V was clipped by 6 bases and J by 5 bases, with 7 bases between them. Germline V gene lookup returns CDR1 SEHNR and CDR2 FQNEAQ (reference sequence).